These 25 T cell receptor beta chains share one sample of origin, sequenced in a study of blood T cells in healthy people across ages. A sample-barcoded 5' primer and a J-beta primer mix were used in a second PCR of roughly 7 to 11 cycles. TCRdb processed the 5' RACE reads anew with MiXCR; each CDR3 protein has one entry. This sample has 1.5 million to 2 million distinct CDR3 sequences, with roughly 50% found just once. The sequenced sample was blood. The receptors stem from a woman in her forties in good health.

This clonotype was seen ten or more times. The genes are TRBV29-1 and TRBJ2-5, with 9 bases fitting TRBD2. V was pared by 2 bases and J by 5 bases, with 6 bases of the junction left unmatched. Germline V gene lookup returns CDR1 SQVTM and CDR2 ANQGSEA. This CDR3 comprises 14 residues. CDR3 residues: CSVESPSGGETQYF. CDR3 nucleotides: TGCAGCGTTGAATCGCCCAGCGGGGGGGAGACCCAGTACTTC.

This rearrangement joins TRBV13 to TRBJ1-2; D is perhaps TRBD1 (5 bases). CDR1 PRHDT and CDR2 FYEKMQ come from the germline V gene (reference sequence). V gave up 4 bases and J gave up 3 bases, with 18 bases separating them. The CDR3 contains 16 residues. CDR3 coding DNA: TGTGCCAGCAGCTCCCGGGACTTGGGTAATGACTATGGCTACACCTTC. Encoded protein: CASSSRDLGNDYGYTF.

The chain links TRBV4-3 to TRBJ1-2, with unresolved D. Germline V gives CDR1 LGHNA, CDR2 YSLEER. V was cut by 0 bases and J by 4 bases, with 15 bases left in between. There are 16 residues in the CDR3. The CDR3: CASSQDRGGVPYGYTF. The CDR3 region has the DNA TGCGCCAGCAGCCAAGATCGGGGAGGAGTTCCCTATGGCTACACCTTC.

The V call is TRBV9, the J call TRBJ2-6, with 8 bases lining up with TRBD1. CDR3 length: 17 residues. Germline lookup yields CDR1 SGDLS and CDR2 YYNGEE. Trimming took 3 bases from V and 2 from J; bases not matched to a gene: 7. CDR3 coding DNA: TGTGCCAGCAGCGACGGACAGGGCGGTACTGGGGCCAACGTCCTGACTTTC. Its translation: CASSDGQGGTGANVLTF.

The rearrangement links TRBV6-2 or TRBV6-3 to TRBJ1-2; 8 bases line up with TRBD1. With 2 bases clipped from V and 8 bases from J, the junction kept 7 bases outside the gene matches. CDR1 is MNHEY, CDR2 SVGEGT, per germline. The CDR3 is made up of 14 amino acids. The CDR3 protein is CASSYDWDRSGYTF. CDR3 sequence (DNA): TGTGCCAGCAGTTACGACTGGGACAGGTCCGGCTACACCTTC.

The CDR3 DNA is TGCGCCAGCAGCCGAACTAGCGGGGCCGAGCAGTATTTT. It specifies CASSRTSGAEQYF. The chain links TRBV4-3 to TRBJ2-3; TRBD2 matches 10 bases. The trim removed 4 bases at V and 11 bases at J, leaving 6 bases unmatched. Looked up from germline, CDR1 is LGHNA and CDR2 is YSLEER. The CDR3 covers 13 residues.

Regarding this clonotype: At one of its ends the junction is not consistent with the germline gene, which may arise from a read error. The J gene is TRBJ1-2, the V gene TRBV4-1; D ambiguous. Per germline, CDR1 MGHRA and CDR2 YSYEKL. The CDR3 is 15 residues long. CDR3 protein: CACSTPTRRNYGYTF. The CDR3 region has the DNA TGCGCCTGCAGCACTCCCACACGGAGAAACTATGGCTACACCTTC.

This chain connects TRBV6-2 or TRBV6-3 to TRBJ2-3, with a tentative D call TRBD2 (6 bases). With 8 bases removed from V and 2 bases from J, the gap between germline ends came to 8 bases. The germline V gene encodes CDR1 MNHEY and CDR2 SVGEGT. The CDR3 is 12 amino acids. CDR3 loop: CASAGNTDTQYF. In DNA, the CDR3 is TGTGCCAGCGCGGGAAACACAGATACGCAGTATTTT.

This clonotype was counted only a few times. The rearrangement joins TRBV2 to TRBJ2-4, with D maybe TRBD1 (5 bases). V was cut by 5 bases and J by 4 bases, with 18 bases left in between. This CDR3 is built from 16 residues. From germline, CDR1 is SNHLY and CDR2 FYNNEI. The CDR3 reads CASSSQGVFQKNIQYF. DNA of the CDR3: TGTGCCAGCAGTTCCCAAGGGGTCTTCCAAAAAAACATTCAGTACTTC.

This sequence joins TRBV20-1 and TRBJ2-5, with TRBD1 matching 8 bases. The J call is doubtful: the DNA matches TRBJ2-1 better. The CDR3 is 13 amino acids. Looked up from germline, CDR1 is DFQATT and CDR2 is SNEGSKA (reference sequence). The CDR3, as DNA: TGCAGTGCTAATGACAGGGGCCAAGAGACCCAGTTCTTC. Translating gives CSANDRGQETQFF.

This clonotype showed up just a few times. The rearrangement links TRBV6-2 or TRBV6-3 to TRBJ2-7; a possible D gene is TRBD2 (6 bases). Germline CDR1 is MNHEY and CDR2 is SVGEGT. This CDR3 has 14 amino acids. V gave up 5 bases and J gave up 2 bases, with 13 bases separating them. As DNA, the CDR3 is TGTGCCAGCAGTAATAGCGGCCTTCCCTACGAGCAGTACTTC. Its translation: CASSNSGLPYEQYF.

There are a few counts of this clonotype. The rearrangement joins TRBV20-1 to TRBJ2-7, with 8 positions matching TRBD2. Per germline, CDR1 DFQATT and CDR2 SNEGSKA (reference sequence). The CDR3 spans 14 residues. Germline trimming cut 0 bases from V and 2 bases from J; bases unmatched to any gene: 3. CDR3 protein: CSAREAGGTYEQYF. For the CDR3, the DNA is TGCAGTGCTAGAGAGGCGGGGGGCACCTACGAGCAGTACTTC.

The chain links TRBV20-1 to TRBJ2-4; either TRBD1 or TRBD2 may supply D (6 bases each). Per the germline V gene, CDR1 is DFQATT and CDR2 is SNEGSKA (reference sequence). The V end was cut by 5 bases, the J end by 3 bases, with 17 bases between. This CDR3 has 15 amino acids. The CDR3 coding sequence is TGCAGTGCTTTAAGACCCAGGGGAGGCAAAAACATTCAGTACTTC. Protein product: CSALRPRGGKNIQYF.

The gene calls are TRBV15 and TRBJ2-5, with D possibly TRBD2 on 5 matching bases. V lost 4 bases and J lost 2, with 8 bases in between. Germline assignment: CDR1 LNHNV and CDR2 YYDKDF (reference sequence). The CDR3 is 13 amino acids. The CDR3 bases are TGTGCCACCAGCACGGGAAGTCAAGAGACCCAGTACTTC. It codes for CATSTGSQETQYF.

The J gene is TRBJ1-2, the V gene TRBV20-1, with TRBD1 matching 9 bases. Per germline, CDR1 DFQATT and CDR2 SNEGSKA (reference sequence). J lost 4 bases, V lost 3 bases, and 3 bases had no gene match. The CDR3 extends over 13 amino acids. CDR3 residues: CSASRQGGYGYTF. In DNA, the CDR3 is TGCAGTGCTAGCCGACAGGGGGGCTATGGCTACACCTTC.

The chain is built from TRBV14 and TRBJ1-2; perhaps TRBD1 as D (6 bases). Trimming left V 8 bases short and J 4 bases short, with 11 bases between. CDR3 length: 12 residues. Germline V gene lookup returns CDR1 SGHDN and CDR2 FVKESK. This CDR3 reads CASGGQIYGYTF. The CDR3 DNA reads as TGTGCCAGCGGCGGACAGATCTATGGCTACACCTTC.

This clonotype appeared a single time. The rearrangement links TRBV20-1 to TRBJ2-1; 12 bases fit TRBD1. V was pared by 2 bases and J by 6 bases, with 5 bases of the junction left unmatched. Germline V gene sequence: CDR1 DFQATT, CDR2 SNEGSKA (reference sequence). This CDR3 spans 15 amino acids. The CDR3 sequence is CSARPRDRGLNEQFF. In DNA form, the CDR3 reads TGCAGTGCTAGACCCCGGGACAGGGGGCTCAATGAGCAGTTCTTC.

This chain links TRBV4-3 with TRBJ2-5, with 8 nucleotides matching TRBD1. CDR1 and CDR2 (germline): LGHNA, YSLEER. This CDR3 is 18 amino acids long. The V segment lost 0 bases and the J segment 4 bases; nucleotides outside the gene matches: 13. The CDR3 protein is CASSQDVRSGTGRETQYF. In DNA, the CDR3 is TGCGCCAGCAGCCAAGACGTACGATCCGGGACAGGCAGAGAGACCCAGTACTTC.

The genes are TRBV28 and TRBJ2-1, with TRBD1 matching 7 bases. The germline V gene has CDR1 MDHEN and CDR2 SYDVKM. The V and J ends lost 10 bases and 13 bases, in that order; junction bases with no gene match: 19. The CDR3 runs to 14 residues. CDR3: CATKTGQLQETQFF. DNA of the CDR3: TGTGCCACCAAAACGGGACAGTTACAAGAGACCCAGTTCTTC. The whole variable domain, filled in from reference TRBV28 and TRBJ2-1, reads DVKVTQSSRYLVKRTGEKVFLECVQDMDHENMFWYRQDPGLGLRLIYFSYDVKMKEKGDIPEGYSVSREKKERFSLILESASTNQTSMYLCATKTGQLQETQFFGPGTRLTVL.

The V call is TRBV20-1, the J call TRBJ2-5; 8 bases align to TRBD2. This CDR3 is 15 amino acids long. The germline V gene has CDR1 DFQATT and CDR2 SNEGSKA (reference sequence). With 4 bases clipped from V and 0 bases from J, the junction kept 7 bases outside the gene matches. CDR3 amino acids: CSATGGGGNQETQYF. Written as DNA, the CDR3 is TGCAGTGCTACGGGGGGCGGGGGGAACCAAGAGACCCAGTACTTC.

This clonotype occurred a few times. The rearrangement links TRBV5-8 to TRBJ2-4; D possibly corresponds to TRBD1 (6 bases). V was cut by 4 bases and J by 0 bases, with 14 bases left in between. CDR3 length equals 16 residues. The germline gives CDR1 SGHTS, CDR2 YDEGEE. CDR3 sequence (DNA): TGTGCCAGCAGCCCACGGGACACCTTAGCCAAAAACATTCAGTACTTC. It yields the protein CASSPRDTLAKNIQYF.

The V gene is TRBV2, the J gene TRBJ2-1, with D tentatively TRBD2 (7 bases). The CDR3 loop spans 16 amino acids. Germline lookup yields CDR1 SNHLY and CDR2 FYNNEI. V gave up 2 bases and J gave up 3 bases, with 14 bases separating them. CDR3 protein: CASSERGAGVYNEQFF. Written as DNA, the CDR3 is TGTGCCAGCAGTGAAAGGGGGGCGGGGGTCTACAATGAGCAGTTCTTC.

Only a few counts were recorded for this clonotype. The V call is TRBV24-1, the J call TRBJ2-1; D is uncertain. The V end lost 3 bases, the J end lost 3 bases, and 5 bases lay between the germline ends. Germline V gene data show CDR1 as KGHDR and CDR2 as SFDVKD. CDR3 length equals 13 residues. The DNA of the CDR3 is TGTGCCACCAGTGATCTAGACTACAATGAGCAGTTCTTC. It is translated as CATSDLDYNEQFF.

The rearrangement uses TRBV7-9 and TRBJ2-4, with D possibly being TRBD1 (6 bases). The J call is uncertain, as TRBJ2-7 better fits the DNA end. This CDR3 has 15 residues. CDR1 and CDR2 from the germline V gene are SEHNR and FQNEAQ (reference sequence). The CDR3 region has the DNA TGTGCCAGCAGCTCGACGGACAGCCCGGAGGACGAGCAGTACTTC. As protein: CASSSTDSPEDEQYF.

CDR3 sequence (DNA): TGTGCCAGCAGGGGGACTGATTCACCCCTCCACTTT. Amino acid sequence: CASRGTDSPLHF. V and J are TRBV11-2 and TRBJ1-6; the D gene is possibly TRBD1 (5 bases). The ends were cut back, 6 bases at V and 8 bases at J, with 8 bases in the middle. From germline, CDR1 is SGHAT and CDR2 FQNNGV. This CDR3 spans 12 amino acids.